The next 27 T cell receptor beta chains were all read from a single sample in a study of long-term antiretroviral therapy in people with HIV. An immunoSEQ assay, version v3.0, was performed at survey level. The method was immunoSEQ multiplex PCR; TCRdb's version includes in-frame clones alone and lacks a portion of them. The sample yields 9,500 to 15,000 clones, more than 80% seen once. Source: unsorted PBMCs, taken 3.4 years after starting antiretroviral therapy. The source is a middle-aged man with HIV.

The chain links TRBV6-5 to TRBJ2-7, with D hard to call. Trimming left V 2 bases short and J 3 bases short, with 8 bases between. In germline, CDR1 is MNHEY, CDR2 SVGAGI. This CDR3 has 13 residues. CDR3 sequence: CASSYKGFYEQYF. In DNA form, the CDR3 reads TGTGCCAGCAGTTACAAGGGCTTCTACGAGCAGTACTTC.

This chain connects TRBV2 to TRBJ2-1; the match to TRBD2 covers 8 bases. V lost 7 bases and J lost 0; bases outside the gene matches: 5. Germline V lookup: CDR1 SNHLY, CDR2 FYNNEI. The length of the CDR3 is 15 residues. DNA of the CDR3: TGTGCCAGCAAGTTAGCGGGGTACTCCTACAATGAGCAGTTCTTC. This translates into CASKLAGYSYNEQFF.

The genes are TRBV6-5 and TRBJ1-1; no definite D call. The CDR3 spans 15 residues. The V end was cut by 3 bases, the J end by 0 bases, with 11 bases between. Germline V gene lookup returns CDR1 MNHEY and CDR2 SVGAGI. Here the CDR3 reads CASSYSPTVNTEAFF. For the CDR3, the DNA is TGTGCCAGCAGTTATAGCCCGACCGTGAACACTGAAGCTTTCTTT.

The CDR3 sequence is CAWRNAGGGTIYF. In DNA, the CDR3 is TGTGCCTGGAGGAACGCAGGAGGTGGCACCATATATTTT. V usage is TRBV30 and J usage is TRBJ1-3; no firm D call. Germline CDR1 and CDR2: GTSNPN and SVGIG (reference sequence). CDR3 size: 13 residues. Trimming took off 3 bases at V and 9 bases at J, with 15 bases between the two ends.

The chain couples TRBV5-4 to TRBJ2-4; the D is unclear. Germline CDR1 SGHNT, CDR2 YYREEE (reference sequence). The CDR3 consists of 15 residues. V lost 3 bases and J 0 bases, leaving 10 bases between the germline ends. CDR3: CASSSPELAKNIQYF. In DNA form, the CDR3 reads TGTGCCAGCAGCTCACCTGAGCTAGCCAAAAACATTCAGTACTTC. Complete variable domain (other parts from reference TRBV5-4 and TRBJ2-4): ETGVTQSPTHLIKTRGQQVTLRCSSQSGHNTVSWYQQALGQGPQFIFQYYREEENGRGNFPPRFSGLQFPNYSSELNVNALELDDSALYLCASSSPELAKNIQYFGAGTRLSVL.

The chain carries TRBV4-3 and TRBJ2-3; D gene unclear. This CDR3 comprises 12 residues. The V gene lost 1 base and the J gene lost 5 bases, with 4 bases spanning the gap. CDR1 and CDR2 (germline): LGHNA, YSLEER. CDR3 in DNA: TGCGCCAGCAGCCAAGGGGGAGATACGCAGTATTTT. It translates to CASSQGGDTQYF.

The chain carries TRBV6-1 and TRBJ1-2; D gene unclear. V was shortened by 5 bases and J by 4 bases, with 17 bases between the two germline ends. The CDR3 has 15 amino acids. From germline, CDR1 is MNHNS and CDR2 SASEGT. In nucleotides, the CDR3 is TGTGCCAGCAGTAATTGGGGTACGGGGATCTATGGCTACACCTTC. Protein sequence: CASSNWGTGIYGYTF.

V is TRBV2 and J is TRBJ2-5; TRBD2 might be the D (5 bases). Germline-derived CDR1 and CDR2 are SNHLY and FYNNEI. Trimming left V 8 bases short and J 4 bases short, with 11 bases between. The CDR3 has 12 amino acids. The DNA of the CDR3 is TGTGCCAGCGGAGGTCGTGGAGAGACCCAGTACTTC. Its protein is CASGGRGETQYF. Supplemented by reference TRBV2 and TRBJ2-5, the full variable domain reads EPEVTQTPSHQVTQMGQEVILRCVPISNHLYFYWYRQILGQKVEFLVSFYNNEISEKSEIFDDQFSVERPDGSNFTLKIRSTKLEDSAMYFCASGGRGETQYFGPGTRLLVL.

The V call is TRBV5-1, the J call TRBJ1-3; unclear D gene. Per germline, CDR1 SGHRS and CDR2 YFSETQ. The CDR3 has 16 amino acids. With 0 bases removed from V and 0 bases from J, the gap between germline ends came to 10 bases. The CDR3 DNA follows: TGCGCCAGCAGCTTGGACAGCTCCGACTCTGGAAACACCATATATTTT. Translating it yields CASSLDSSDSGNTIYF.

V gene TRBV28 combines with J gene TRBJ2-3, with 10 bases identical to TRBD2. The V gene end was trimmed by 1 base and the J gene end by 5 bases; junction bases not matched to a gene: 9. Germline-derived CDR1 and CDR2 are MDHEN and SYDVKM. The CDR3 is 17 residues long. CDR3 residues: CASSLFILAGVKDTQYF. The CDR3 DNA is TGTGCCAGCAGTTTATTTATTCTAGCGGGAGTGAAAGATACGCAGTATTTT.

The V gene is TRBV28, the J gene TRBJ2-7; 7 nucleotides line up with TRBD1. Germline assignment: CDR1 MDHEN and CDR2 SYDVKM. This CDR3 has 14 amino acids. After removal of 2 bases from V and 3 bases from J, the junction contained 4 bases not matched to a gene. The CDR3 here is CASSLPGTVYEQYF. As DNA, the CDR3 is TGTGCCAGCAGTTTACCCGGGACAGTCTACGAGCAGTACTTC.

The rearrangement uses TRBV7-3 and TRBJ2-7, with D perhaps assigned TRBD1 or TRBD2 (6 bases each). CDR1 SGHTA and CDR2 FQGTGA come from the germline V gene. With 1 base removed from V and 4 bases from J, the gap between germline ends came to 8 bases. There are 13 residues in the CDR3. The DNA of the CDR3 is TGTGCCAGCAGCTTAAGAGGGGGGTACGAGCAGTACTTC. Translating gives CASSLRGGYEQYF.

The chain carries TRBV4-2 and TRBJ2-2; 8 bases align to TRBD2. V lost 2 bases and J lost 7; bases outside the gene matches: 3. Germline V gives CDR1 LGHNA, CDR2 YNFKEQ. The CDR3 contains 14 residues. The CDR3 is CASSQLSGGGELFF. The CDR3 DNA sequence: TGTGCCAGCAGCCAACTCAGCGGGGGCGGGGAGCTGTTTTTT.

The chain is built from TRBV28 and TRBJ2-1; 12 bases agree with TRBD2. V shed 5 bases, J shed 7 bases, and the junction held 3 bases outside the gene matches. The CDR3 has 14 residues. Looked up from germline, CDR1 is MDHEN and CDR2 is SYDVKM. The DNA of the CDR3 is TGTGCCAGCAGTCTAGCGGGAGGGAGGAATGAGCAGTTCTTC. The encoded protein is CASSLAGGRNEQFF. Full variable domain (rest looked up from reference TRBV28 and TRBJ2-1): DVKVTQSSRYLVKRTGEKVFLECVQDMDHENMFWYRQDPGLGLRLIYFSYDVKMKEKGDIPEGYSVSREKKERFSLILESASTNQTSMYLCASSLAGGRNEQFFGPGTRLTVL.

This clone was counted once. V usage is TRBV27 and J usage is TRBJ1-5; perhaps TRBD1 as D (6 bases). V gave up 4 bases and J gave up 7 bases, with 11 bases separating them. The V gene's germline CDR1 is MNHEY and CDR2 SMNVEV (reference sequence). There are 13 residues in the CDR3. The CDR3, as DNA: TGTGCCAGCAGTTCAGAGACAGGACAGCCCCAGCATTTT. Amino acids: CASSSETGQPQHF.

The chain is built from TRBV6-6 and TRBJ1-1, with 7 nucleotides matching TRBD1. Germline CDR1 reads MNHNY; CDR2 reads SVGAGI (reference sequence). The CDR3 runs to 12 residues. J lost 5 bases, V lost 7 bases, and 4 bases had no gene match. CDR3 loop: CASNRGGTEAFF. DNA of the CDR3: TGTGCCAGCAACAGGGGCGGAACTGAAGCTTTCTTT.

The chain joins TRBV6-4 to TRBJ1-5; D might be TRBD1 (6 bases). V shed 0 bases and J shed 3 bases, with 21 bases lying between them. The CDR3 runs 19 residues. The V gene's germline CDR1 is MRHNA and CDR2 SNTAGT. The CDR3 bases are TGTGCCAGCAGTGACTCGGGAGGCCTATTCGGGACAATCAATCAGCCCCAGCATTTT. It yields the protein CASSDSGGLFGTINQPQHF.

The J gene is TRBJ1-3, the V gene TRBV19; D not resolved. CDR3 length: 15 residues. Trimming stripped 6 bases from V and 2 bases from J, with 14 bases between. Germline loops: CDR1 LNHDA, CDR2 SQIVND (reference sequence). CDR3 sequence: CASRAQNYPGNTIYF. CDR3 nucleotides: TGTGCCAGTAGGGCTCAGAATTACCCTGGAAACACCATATATTTT.

The chain joins TRBV4-3 to TRBJ2-2; 8 bases match TRBD1. Germline values: CDR1 LGHNA, CDR2 YSLEER. V was pared by 0 bases and J by 5 bases, with 5 bases of the junction left unmatched. The CDR3 sequence is 16 residues long. The CDR3 loop reads CASSQDWTGNTGELFF. The CDR3 region has the DNA TGCGCCAGCAGCCAAGATTGGACAGGGAATACCGGGGAGCTGTTTTTT.

This chain uses TRBV7-8 with TRBJ1-4, with 9 bases identical to TRBD1. J lost 14 bases, V lost 5 bases, and 15 bases had no gene match. The CDR3 spans 15 residues. Looked up from germline, CDR1 is SGHVS and CDR2 is FQNEAQ. The CDR3 DNA reads as TGTGCCAGCAGCCCCCGACAGGGGGATCACCGCAATCTGTTTTTT. This codes for CASSPRQGDHRNLFF.

This sequence joins TRBV28 and TRBJ2-7; D is unresolved. The V end lost 2 bases, the J end lost 0 bases, and 8 bases lay between the germline ends. The CDR3 runs 14 residues. Germline V gene lookup returns CDR1 MDHEN and CDR2 SYDVKM. CDR3 loop: CASSLPGSSYEQYF. The CDR3 DNA reads as TGTGCCAGCAGTTTACCAGGAAGCTCCTACGAGCAGTACTTC.

This clone was recorded once. The chain carries TRBV7-2 and TRBJ2-2; 16 bases map to TRBD2. The CDR3 contains 16 residues. The J segment lost 10 bases and the V segment lost 4 bases, leaving 6 bases of the junction unmatched. Germline V gene data show CDR1 as SGHTA and CDR2 as FQGNSA. CDR3 sequence (DNA): TGTGCCAGCAGCTCGGGACTAGCGGGAGGGCCAGAGGAGCTGTTTTTT. Translating gives CASSSGLAGGPEELFF.

The chain joins TRBV7-3 to TRBJ1-1; no firm D call. The CDR3 extends over 12 amino acids. Germline loops: CDR1 SGHTA, CDR2 FQGTGA. V gave up 5 bases and J gave up 5 bases, with 9 bases separating them. Written as DNA, the CDR3 is TGTGCCAGCAGCCTATCGGGGACTGAAGCTTTCTTT. Translated, it gives CASSLSGTEAFF.

The V and J genes are TRBV5-1 and TRBJ2-2, with TRBD2 matching 8 bases. From germline, CDR1 is SGHRS and CDR2 YFSETQ. The CDR3 spans 17 residues. The V segment lost 0 bases and the J segment 4 bases; nucleotides outside the gene matches: 8. CDR3 coding DNA: TGCGCCAGCAGCTTGGATACGGGAGGGCTAGCCACCGGGGAGCTGTTTTTT. Its protein is CASSLDTGGLATGELFF.

The CDR3 spells CASSLGIYRNTEAFF. In DNA, the CDR3 is TGTGCCAGCAGCTTAGGGATCTATCGGAACACTGAAGCTTTCTTT. The rearrangement uses TRBV11-2 and TRBJ1-1, with D unclear. The CDR3 contains 15 residues. Trimming stripped 1 base from V and 1 base from J, with 10 bases between. The germline CDR1 and CDR2 sequences are SGHAT and FQNNGV.

This clone was recorded a few times. This rearrangement joins TRBV2 to TRBJ1-1; the D is unclear. CDR3 length: 14 amino acids. V was cut by 4 bases and J by 2 bases, with 11 bases left in between. Germline CDR1 reads SNHLY; CDR2 reads FYNNEI. CDR3 sequence reads: CASSVVTINTEAFF. CDR3 DNA: TGTGCCAGCAGTGTTGTCACCATAAACACTGAAGCTTTCTTT.

V and J are TRBV18 and TRBJ2-3; D possibly uses TRBD1 or TRBD2 (5 bases each). V was pared by 6 bases and J by 2 bases, with 9 bases between. CDR1 and CDR2 from the germline V gene are KGHSH and LQKENI. The CDR3 covers 13 residues. For the CDR3, the DNA is TGTGCCAGCTCCCGGGGACCCACAGATACGCAGTATTTT. Translating gives CASSRGPTDTQYF.